Each of the 20 T cell receptor beta chains below was sequenced from the same sample in a study of T cell repertoires in cytomegalovirus infection. In TCRdb, the reads were re-called with MiXCR into one record per CDR3 protein. The profile shows around 710,000 distinct CDR3 sequences, 25% to 30% of them singletons. These receptors have no known antigen. The specimen comprised cultured CD8+ T cells from PBMCs, sampled from culture after CMV antigen stimulation. Receptors were obtained from a human donor in good health (CMV status not recorded). Some clones in this sample may be carry-over from other donors' samples.

The chain has TRBV28 and TRBJ2-2; possibly TRBD2 for D (6 bases). The germline gives CDR1 MDHEN, CDR2 SYDVKM. CDR3 size: 15 residues. Trimming shortened V by 5 bases and J by 3 bases, and 13 bases separated the two germline ends. CDR3 bases: TGTGCCAGCAGTCCCCGCGGGGCTTACACCGGGGAGCTGTTTTTT. Translated: CASSPRGAYTGELFF.

The chain joins TRBV7-9 to TRBJ1-2, with TRBD1 matching over 8 bases. In germline, CDR1 is SEHNR, CDR2 FQNEAQ (reference sequence). J gave up 10 bases and V 6 bases, and 10 bases lay outside the gene matches. The length of the CDR3 is 13 residues. The CDR3 DNA reads as TGTGCCAGCAGAGCCACCAGGGGGCAGGACTACACCTTC. It yields the protein CASRATRGQDYTF. Complete variable domain (other parts from reference TRBV7-9 and TRBJ1-2): DTGVSQNPRHKITKRGQNVTFRCDPISEHNRLYWYRQTLGQGPEFLTYFQNEAQLEKSRLLSDRFSAERPKGSFSTLEIQRTEQGDSAMYLCASRATRGQDYTFGSGTRLTVV.

The chain uses TRBV13 and TRBJ2-6; possibly TRBD2 for D (5 bases). V lost 4 bases, J lost 0 bases, and 16 bases lay in between. Germline CDR1 PRHDT, CDR2 FYEKMQ (reference sequence). The CDR3 contains 18 residues. In nucleotides, the CDR3 is TGTGCCAGCAGCTCCCCAACGGGGATAATCTCTGGGGCCAACGTCCTGACTTTC. It is translated as CASSSPTGIISGANVLTF.

The chain is built from TRBV27 and TRBJ1-5; D is possibly TRBD1 (6 bases). V shed 5 bases and J shed 0 bases, with 8 bases lying between them. This CDR3 spans 14 amino acids. The V gene's germline CDR1 is MNHEY and CDR2 SMNVEV (reference sequence). The CDR3 reads CASSATGSNQPQHF. The CDR3 DNA reads TGTGCCAGCAGTGCGACAGGTAGCAATCAGCCCCAGCATTTT.

At least ten counts were recorded for this clonotype. V gene TRBV6-2 or TRBV6-3 combines with J gene TRBJ2-2; D unclear. The CDR3 has 14 amino acids. Germline values: CDR1 MNHEY, CDR2 SVGEGT. Trimming took 3 bases from V and 0 from J, leaving 5 bases between them. The CDR3 spells CASSYLANTGELFF. As DNA, the CDR3 is TGTGCCAGCAGTTATCTAGCGAACACCGGGGAGCTGTTTTTT.

The chain couples TRBV20-1 to TRBJ2-6; 7 bases fit TRBD2. V trimming: 2 bases; J trimming: 0 bases; junction bases outside the gene matches: 4. The CDR3 consists of 16 residues. Germline values: CDR1 DFQATT, CDR2 SNEGSKA (reference sequence). The CDR3 nucleotides read TGCAGTGCTAGACTAGCGGAAGTCTCTGGGGCCAACGTCCTGACTTTC. It specifies CSARLAEVSGANVLTF.

A note on this clonotype: A junction boundary mismatches the germline segment, possibly from a read error. The J gene is TRBJ2-1, the V gene TRBV7-9; 9 bases fit TRBD1. Germline CDR1 and CDR2: SEHNR and FQNEAQ (reference sequence). This CDR3 has 13 residues. In DNA form, the CDR3 reads TGTGTCAGCAGCGGGGACAGGGTACATGAGCAGTTCTTC. It is translated as CVSSGDRVHEQFF.

Worth noting for this clonotype: A read error may be the cause here, since a much bigger clone is one base away. V usage is TRBV7-8 and J usage is TRBJ2-1; D is possibly TRBD2 (5 bases). Looked up from germline, CDR1 is SGHVS and CDR2 is FQNEAQ. Trimming left V 1 base short and J 5 bases short, with 21 bases between. The CDR3 is 18 amino acids. CDR3 protein: CASSLVSRHTTLDNEQFF. CDR3 coding DNA: TGTGCCAGCAGCTTAGTAAGTCGCCATACAACACTAGACAATGAGCAGTTCTTC.

The rearrangement links TRBV9 to TRBJ1-2; D not certain. V shed 3 bases and J shed 8 bases, with 20 bases lying between them. From germline, CDR1 is SGDLS and CDR2 YYNGEE. CDR3 length: 15 amino acids. The CDR3 DNA sequence: TGTGCCAGCAGCGCCCGACACGAGGAGATGGGCGGCTACACCTTC. Translation gives CASSARHEEMGGYTF.

The chain couples TRBV6-6 to TRBJ2-3; D perhaps matches TRBD1 (6 bases). CDR3 length equals 13 residues. V was pared by 6 bases and J by 2 bases, with 9 bases between. CDR1 and CDR2 from the germline V gene are MNHNY and SVGAGI (reference sequence). The chain's CDR3 is CASRGGTTDTQYF. The DNA for the CDR3 is TGTGCCAGCAGAGGGGGTACCACAGATACGCAGTATTTT.

The gene calls are TRBV28 and TRBJ1-2; TRBD1 aligns across 7 bases. Germline assignment: CDR1 MDHEN and CDR2 SYDVKM. V lost 2 bases and J lost 4; bases outside the gene matches: 7. The CDR3 contains 15 residues. This chain's CDR3 is CASSLTGQRIYGYTF. Written as DNA, the CDR3 is TGTGCCAGCAGTTTAACGGGACAGCGGATCTATGGCTACACCTTC.

Concerning this clonotype itself: A much larger clone sits a single nucleotide away, making a read error possible. The rearrangement links TRBV7-8 to TRBJ2-1, with D unclear. CDR3 size: 13 residues. The V gene's germline CDR1 is SGHVS and CDR2 FQNEAQ. Trimming pared 5 bases from V and 6 bases from J, leaving 11 bases between. The CDR3 reads CASSTFMRNEQFF. In DNA form, the CDR3 reads TGTGCCAGCAGCACATTTATGCGCAATGAGCAGTTCTTC.

This chain joins TRBV13 and TRBJ2-5; perhaps TRBD2 as D (5 bases). Deletions cut 6 bases from V and 4 bases from J, with 15 bases between. The CDR3 length is 14 residues. The germline gives CDR1 PRHDT, CDR2 FYEKMQ (reference sequence). The CDR3 here is CASSPRGIAETQYF. The CDR3 DNA reads TGTGCCAGCAGTCCCCGAGGGATCGCAGAGACCCAGTACTTC.

This clonotype was counted only a few times. The chain uses TRBV19 and TRBJ2-1, with a weak D call TRBD1 (5 bases). Trimming stripped 1 base from V and 7 bases from J, with 17 bases between. This CDR3 has 16 amino acids. Germline CDR1 and CDR2: LNHDA and SQIVND (reference sequence). The CDR3 sequence is CASSIVGHPTRNEQFF. As DNA, the CDR3 is TGTGCCAGTAGTATAGTTGGACACCCTACTCGGAATGAGCAGTTCTTC.

This clonotype was observed many times. This chain uses TRBV7-8 with TRBJ1-5; a possible D gene is TRBD1 (5 bases). The germline CDR1 and CDR2 sequences are SGHVS and FQNEAQ. The CDR3 is 16 amino acids. V was clipped by 1 base and J by 2 bases, with 12 bases between them. The CDR3 region is CASSLGWVGGNQPQHF. CDR3 sequence (DNA): TGTGCCAGCAGCTTAGGCTGGGTGGGGGGCAATCAGCCCCAGCATTTT.

This chain joins TRBV3-1 and TRBJ2-1; D might be TRBD2 (5 bases). The germline gives CDR1 LGHDT, CDR2 YNNKEL (reference sequence). This CDR3 spans 16 amino acids. Trimming left V 8 bases short and J 3 bases short, with 20 bases between. CDR3 amino acids: CASVDGVGSRYNEQFF. Written as DNA, the CDR3 is TGTGCCAGCGTGGACGGGGTGGGTTCCCGCTACAATGAGCAGTTCTTC.

The chain has TRBV6-2 or TRBV6-3 and TRBJ1-1, with 10 bases matching TRBD1. The CDR3 loop spans 14 amino acids. Germline V gene sequence: CDR1 MNHEY, CDR2 SVGEGT. J lost 6 bases, V lost 4 bases, and 5 bases had no gene match. CDR3 region: CASSFDRGRPEAFF. CDR3 coding DNA: TGTGCCAGCAGTTTCGACAGGGGGCGGCCTGAAGCTTTCTTT.

The gene calls are TRBV6-6 and TRBJ2-1; 8 bases line up with TRBD2. This CDR3 region has 18 residues. The V gene end was trimmed by 2 bases and the J gene end by 1 base; junction bases not matched to a gene: 10. Per the germline V gene, CDR1 is MNHNY and CDR2 is SVGAGI (reference sequence). This CDR3 reads CASSYDHWRGESYNEQFF. CDR3 nucleotides: TGTGCCAGCAGTTACGATCATTGGCGGGGGGAGTCCTACAATGAGCAGTTCTTC.

This clonotype was seen many times. This chain joins TRBV6-4 and TRBJ2-5; D perhaps matches TRBD1 (6 bases). V was shortened by 6 bases and J by 4 bases, with 12 bases between the two germline ends. The CDR3 runs 13 residues. Germline CDR1 is MRHNA and CDR2 is SNTAGT. The CDR3 DNA is TGTGCCAGCAGCGAGGGACACCGAGAGACCCAGTACTTC. Its protein is CASSEGHRETQYF.

The chain joins TRBV9 to TRBJ1-2; D possibly corresponds to TRBD1 (5 bases). CDR3 length equals 12 residues. V lost 4 bases and J 6 bases, leaving 10 bases between the germline ends. Germline V lookup: CDR1 SGDLS, CDR2 YYNGEE. The CDR3 DNA follows: TGTGCCAGCAGCACCCGGACACATGGCTACACCTTC. Translated: CASSTRTHGYTF.